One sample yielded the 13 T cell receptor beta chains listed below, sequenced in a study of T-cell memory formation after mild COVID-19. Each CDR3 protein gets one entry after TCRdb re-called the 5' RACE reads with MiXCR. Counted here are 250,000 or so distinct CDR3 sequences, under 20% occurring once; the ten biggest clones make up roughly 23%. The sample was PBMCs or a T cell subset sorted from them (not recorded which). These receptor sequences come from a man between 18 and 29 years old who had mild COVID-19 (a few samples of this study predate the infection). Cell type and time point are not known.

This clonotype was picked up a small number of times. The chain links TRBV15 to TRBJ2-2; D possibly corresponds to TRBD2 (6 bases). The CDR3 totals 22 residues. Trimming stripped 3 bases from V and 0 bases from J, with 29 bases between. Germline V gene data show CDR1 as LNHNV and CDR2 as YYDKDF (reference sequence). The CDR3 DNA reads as TGTGCCACCAGCAGTTATATGACGCCGCGGATAGATAGCGGCGCGAACACCGGGGAGCTGTTTTTT. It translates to CATSSYMTPRIDSGANTGELFF.

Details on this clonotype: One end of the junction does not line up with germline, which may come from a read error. CDR3 residues: CDSSVAYLGGGELFF. In DNA, the CDR3 is TGTGACAGCAGCGTAGCGTACCTCGGGGGCGGGGAGCTGTTTTTT. V and J are TRBV9 and TRBJ2-2; tentatively, D is TRBD2 (6 bases). The CDR3 runs 15 residues. Looked up from germline, CDR1 is SGDLS and CDR2 is YYNGEE.

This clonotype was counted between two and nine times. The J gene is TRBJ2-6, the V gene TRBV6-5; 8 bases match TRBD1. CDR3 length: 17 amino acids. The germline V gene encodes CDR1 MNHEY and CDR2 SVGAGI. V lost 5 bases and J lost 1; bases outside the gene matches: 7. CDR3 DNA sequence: TGTGCCAGCAGTCAGTCCCGGGACAGGTCTGGGGCCAACGTCCTGACTTTC. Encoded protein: CASSQSRDRSGANVLTF.

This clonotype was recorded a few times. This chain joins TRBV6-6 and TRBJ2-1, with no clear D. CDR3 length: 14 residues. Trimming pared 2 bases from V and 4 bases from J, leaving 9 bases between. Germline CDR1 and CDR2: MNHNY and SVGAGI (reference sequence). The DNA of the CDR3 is TGTGCCAGCAGTTACCTTGGGCAGTACAATGAGCAGTTCTTC. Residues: CASSYLGQYNEQFF.

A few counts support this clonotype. The CDR3 loop reads CASGTNSGKSYEQYF. DNA of the CDR3: TGTGCCAGCGGAACAAATAGCGGGAAGTCCTACGAGCAGTACTTC. The genes are TRBV11-1 and TRBJ2-7; 8 bases line up with TRBD2. Germline lookup yields CDR1 SGHAT and CDR2 FQDESV (reference sequence). J was trimmed by 1 base and V by 8 bases; bases with no gene match: 10. The CDR3 runs to 15 residues.

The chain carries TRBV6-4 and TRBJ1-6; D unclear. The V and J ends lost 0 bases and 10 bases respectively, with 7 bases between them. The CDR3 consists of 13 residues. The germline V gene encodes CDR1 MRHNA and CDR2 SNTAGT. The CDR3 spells CASSDSMWSPLHF. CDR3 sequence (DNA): TGTGCCAGCAGTGACTCGATGTGGTCACCCCTCCACTTT.

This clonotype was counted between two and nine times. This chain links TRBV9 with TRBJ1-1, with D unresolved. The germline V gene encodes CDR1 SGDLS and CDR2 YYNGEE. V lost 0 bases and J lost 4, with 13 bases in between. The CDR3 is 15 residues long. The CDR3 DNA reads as TGTGCCAGCAGCGTAGGTTCGCCGGGTAGCACTGAAGCTTTCTTT. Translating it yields CASSVGSPGSTEAFF.

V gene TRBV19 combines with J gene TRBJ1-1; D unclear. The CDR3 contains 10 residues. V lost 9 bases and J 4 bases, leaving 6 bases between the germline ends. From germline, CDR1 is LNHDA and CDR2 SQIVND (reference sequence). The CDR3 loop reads CASRRTEAFF. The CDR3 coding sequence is TGTGCCAGCCGGCGCACTGAAGCTTTCTTT.

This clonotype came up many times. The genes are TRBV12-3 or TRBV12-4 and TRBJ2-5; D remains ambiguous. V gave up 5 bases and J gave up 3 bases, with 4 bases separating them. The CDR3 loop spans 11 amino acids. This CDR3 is CASSREETQYF. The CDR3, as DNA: TGTGCCAGCAGTCGTGAAGAGACCCAGTACTTC.

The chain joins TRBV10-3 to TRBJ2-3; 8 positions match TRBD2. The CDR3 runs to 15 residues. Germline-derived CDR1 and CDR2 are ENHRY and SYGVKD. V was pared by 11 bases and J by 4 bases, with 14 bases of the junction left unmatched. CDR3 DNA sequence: TGTGCCTCCCGGACGAGCGGGGGTCCGCCAGATACGCAGTATTTT. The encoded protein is CASRTSGGPPDTQYF.

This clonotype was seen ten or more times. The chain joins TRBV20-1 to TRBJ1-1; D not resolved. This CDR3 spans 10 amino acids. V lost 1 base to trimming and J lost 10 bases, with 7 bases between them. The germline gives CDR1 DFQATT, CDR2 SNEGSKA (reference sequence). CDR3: CSARVVTAFF. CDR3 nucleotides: TGCAGTGCTAGAGTAGTTACAGCTTTCTTT.

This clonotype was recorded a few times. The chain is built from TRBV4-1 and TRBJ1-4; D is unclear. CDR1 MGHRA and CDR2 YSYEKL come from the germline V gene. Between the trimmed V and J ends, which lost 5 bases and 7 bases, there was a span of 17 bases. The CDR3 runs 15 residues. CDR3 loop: CASSEPTGWSEKLFF. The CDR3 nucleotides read TGCGCCAGCAGCGAACCGACGGGTTGGAGTGAAAAACTGTTTTTT.

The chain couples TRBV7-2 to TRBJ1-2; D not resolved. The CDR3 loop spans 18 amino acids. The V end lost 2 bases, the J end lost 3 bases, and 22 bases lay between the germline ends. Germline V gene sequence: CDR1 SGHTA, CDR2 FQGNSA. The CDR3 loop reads CASSLSLQYWVPYYGYTF. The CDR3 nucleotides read TGTGCCAGCAGCTTATCCCTCCAATACTGGGTCCCTTACTATGGCTACACCTTC. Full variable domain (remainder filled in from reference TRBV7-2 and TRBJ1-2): GAGVSQSPSNKVTEKGKDVELRCDPISGHTALYWYRQSLGQGLEFLIYFQGNSAPDKSGLPSDRFSAERTGGSVSTLTIQRTQQEDSAVYLCASSLSLQYWVPYYGYTFGSGTRLTVV.